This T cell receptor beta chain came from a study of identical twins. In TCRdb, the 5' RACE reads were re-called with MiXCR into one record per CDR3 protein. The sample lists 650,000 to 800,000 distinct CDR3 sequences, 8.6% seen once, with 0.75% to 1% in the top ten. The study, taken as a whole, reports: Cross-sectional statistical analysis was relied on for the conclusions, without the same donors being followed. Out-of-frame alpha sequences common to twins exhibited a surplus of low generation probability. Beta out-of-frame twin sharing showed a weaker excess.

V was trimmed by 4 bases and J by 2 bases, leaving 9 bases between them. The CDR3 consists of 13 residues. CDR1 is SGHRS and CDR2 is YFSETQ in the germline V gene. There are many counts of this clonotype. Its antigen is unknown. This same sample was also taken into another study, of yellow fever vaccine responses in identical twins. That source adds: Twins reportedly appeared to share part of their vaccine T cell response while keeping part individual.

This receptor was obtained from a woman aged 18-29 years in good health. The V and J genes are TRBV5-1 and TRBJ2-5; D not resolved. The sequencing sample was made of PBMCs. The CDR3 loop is CASSRMDQETQYF. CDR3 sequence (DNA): TGCGCCAGCAGCAGGATGGATCAAGAGACCCAGTACTTC.